Listed below are T cell receptor beta chains from one sample, sequenced in a study of T cell changes during pregnancy in multiple sclerosis. Sequenced by immunoSEQ multiplex PCR; TCRdb stores in-frame clones only, minus some. The sample carries approximately 23,000 clones, about 90% recorded once. The material was CD4+ T cells from peripheral blood mononuclear cells, obtained in the third trimester of pregnancy. These receptors originate from a female donor in good health, enrolled as a control in a pregnancy study. CDR3s include the opening cysteine and the closing phenylalanine or tryptophan. D genes are given only for firm matches. Expanded clones are given a class, and other clones once, few, many or no size at all.

>TRBJ1-2|TRBV5-1|-|-
TGCGCCAGCAGCCCCGAAACTGCTTCCTATGGCTACACCTTC
CASSPETASYGYTF
>TRBJ2-3|TRBV12-5|TRBD2|-
TGTGCTAGTGGTTCGGGTTCGGGAGGGGCTCACACAGATACGCAGTATTTT
CASGSGSGGAHTDTQYF
>TRBJ2-2|TRBV6-1|-|-
TGTGCCAGCAGTGCCGTAGAGGGCACCGGGGAGCTGTTTTTT
CASSAVEGTGELFF
>TRBJ2-7|TRBV7-9|TRBD1|-
TGTGCCAGCAGCTTTAGGGGACAGGGGGCATACGAGCAGTACTTC
CASSFRGQGAYEQYF
>TRBJ2-4|TRBV18|-|once
TGTGCCAGCTCACCATCGGACAGAAACTTAGCCAAAAACATTCAGTACTTC
CASSPSDRNLAKNIQYF
>TRBJ2-1|TRBV7-6|-|-
TGTGCCAGCAGCACCCCCCGGTCAGCGGGCAATGAGCAGTTCTTC
CASSTPRSAGNEQFF
>TRBJ2-1|TRBV6-6|-|-
TGTGCCAGCAGTTACTCCCCCAGGGGGAGGTACAATGAGCAGTTCTTC
CASSYSPRGRYNEQFF
>TRBJ2-3|TRBV6-1|TRBD2|-
TGTGCCAGCAGTGGCCAGACTAGCGGGAGACTGGCAGATACGCAGTATTTT
CASSGQTSGRLADTQYF
>TRBJ2-7|TRBV11-2|TRBD2|-
TGTGCCAGCAGCCCGAACTCTGGGCTAGCGGTCTACGAGCAGTACTTC
CASSPNSGLAVYEQYF
>TRBJ2-3|TRBV7-2|TRBD2|-
TGTGCCAGCAGCTCTGCGGGAGTTAGCACAGATACGCAGTATTTT
CASSSAGVSTDTQYF
>TRBJ1-6|TRBV11-2|-|-
TGTGCCAGCAGCTCCAGTGATTATAATTCACCCCTCCACTTT
CASSSSDYNSPLHF
>TRBJ2-1|TRBV2|-|-
TGTGCCAGCTCTCAGGGTTCCTACAATGAGCAGTTCTTC
CASSQGSYNEQFF
>TRBJ1-1|TRBV10-2|-|-
TGCGCCAGCAGGATGGACAGAAAGAACACTGAAGCTTTCTTT
CASRMDRKNTEAFF
>TRBJ2-1|TRBV11-3|TRBD2|-
TGTGCCAGCAGCGTGGGACTAGCTGAGTGGGATGAGCAGTTCTTC
CASSVGLAEWDEQFF
>TRBJ2-4|TRBV5-6|-|once
TGTGCCAGCACCCCCTTCCGAGATGCGACCAAAAACATTCAGTACTTC
CASTPFRDATKNIQYF
>TRBJ2-4|TRBV4-1|TRBD1|-
TGCGCCAGCAGCCAAGTAGGCAGGGGGTCAAAAAACATTCAGTACTTC
CASSQVGRGSKNIQYF
>TRBJ1-2|TRBV7-2|-|-
TGTGCCAGCAGCTTAGATCCTAACAGGGTTCCTAACTATGGCTACACCTTC
CASSLDPNRVPNYGYTF
>TRBJ2-5|TRBV7-6|TRBD1|once
TGTGCCAGCACCCAGGGGGATTTCGAGACCCAGTACTTC
CASTQGDFETQYF
>TRBJ1-1|TRBV5-5|-|-
TGTGCCAGCAGCCCGGGGAACACTGAAGCTTTCTTT
CASSPGNTEAFF
>TRBJ2-5|TRBV7-9|TRBD2|medium-sized
TGTGCCAGCAGCTCCGGGACTAGCGGATTCCAAGAGACCCAGTACTTC
CASSSGTSGFQETQYF
>TRBJ2-5|TRBV25-1|-|-
TGTGCCAGCAGCATCCGAGTGGGAGAGGACCAAGAGACCCAGTACTTC
CASSIRVGEDQETQYF
>TRBJ2-4|TRBV11-1|-|-
TGTGCCAGCAGCCTCGGGGACGAATCCGGCGGGGACATTCAGTACTTC
CASSLGDESGGDIQYF
>TRBJ2-7|TRBV2|TRBD1|-
TGTGCCAGCAGTGTGACCCAAGGACAGGGCCACGAGCAGTACTTC
CASSVTQGQGHEQYF
>TRBJ1-2|TRBV7-8|TRBD1|-
TGTGCCAGCAGCCCCCGGGCGAAGAGATCAGGGGGCAGGGATTATGGCTACACCTTC
CASSPRAKRSGGRDYGYTF
>TRBJ2-2|TRBV10-1|TRBD2|-
TGCGCCAGCAGCACCGCTAGCGGCGCGAACACCGGGGAGCTGTTTTTT
CASSTASGANTGELFF
>TRBJ1-1|TRBV9|TRBD1|-
TGTGCCAGCAGCGTATATCAGGGGGCATCTGAAGCTTTCTTT
CASSVYQGASEAFF
>TRBJ2-5|TRBV7-7|TRBD1|-
TGTGCTAGCAGCGTCGGACAGGGAGGCGAGACCCAGTACTTC
CASSVGQGGETQYF
>TRBJ1-1|TRBV10-3|-|-
TGTGCCACCTGGGGGGGCACTGAAGCTTTCTTT
CATWGGTEAFF
>TRBJ2-7|TRBV2|TRBD1|-
TGTGCCAGCAGTCAGGGACAGGGGCTAGGATACGAGCAGTACTTC
CASSQGQGLGYEQYF
>TRBJ1-1|TRBV6-1|-|-
TGTGCCAGCAGTGACGGGAAAGCTTTCTTT
CASSDGKAFF
>TRBJ2-7|TRBV28|-|-
TGTGCCAGCACCGGGGCCTACGAGCAGTACTTC
CASTGAYEQYF
>TRBJ2-5|TRBV5-6|TRBD1|-
TGTGCCAGCAGCTTCGGGACAGCAGAGACCCAGTACTTC
CASSFGTAETQYF
>TRBJ1-1|TRBV9|TRBD1|-
TGTGCCAGCAGCGCGCGGTTACAGGGGTTGGACACTGAAGCTTTCTTT
CASSARLQGLDTEAFF
>TRBJ2-7|TRBV25-1|TRBD2|once
TGTGCCAGCCAAGCGGGGGTAGGAGAGCAGTACTTC
CASQAGVGEQYF
>TRBJ2-5|TRBV9|TRBD2|-
TGTGCCAGCAGCGTAGCACTAGCGGGAGGAGAGACCCAGTACTTC
CASSVALAGGETQYF
>TRBJ2-3|TRBV11-1|TRBD2|-
TGTGCCAGCAGACTCCATAGCGGGAGCACAGATACGCAGTATTTT
CASRLHSGSTDTQYF
>TRBJ1-5|TRBV19|-|-
TGTGCCAGTAGTAGTATGAGCAGGCCGGATCAGCCCCAGCATTTT
CASSSMSRPDQPQHF
>TRBJ1-2|TRBV5-1|-|once
TGCGCCAGCAGCTTGGGTGGGGCGCAAGGCTACACCTTC
CASSLGGAQGYTF
>TRBJ2-7|TRBV30|TRBD1|-
TGTGCCTGGAGTGAACAGGGGCGATTCTCCTACGAGCAGTACTTC
CAWSEQGRFSYEQYF
>TRBJ1-2|TRBV5-5|-|-
TGTGCCAGTGGGAGGGCTTACTATGGCTACACCTTC
CASGRAYYGYTF
>TRBJ1-1|TRBV6-5|-|-
TGTGCCAGCAGCGACGACACGGTGAACACTGAAGCTTTCTTT
CASSDDTVNTEAFF
>TRBJ1-3|TRBV7-8|-|-
TGTGCCAGCAGCCTCGACACCCGCTCTGGAAACACCATATATTTT
CASSLDTRSGNTIYF
>TRBJ2-1|TRBV5-6|-|-
TGTGCCAGCAGCCCCACGAGGTTGGGAGGAGGGGAGTTCTTC
CASSPTRLGGGEFF
>TRBJ1-2|TRBV7-2|TRBD1|-
TGTGCCAGCAGCTTACGGCGGGACAGGGCCCTCGGAGGAGGCTACACCTTC
CASSLRRDRALGGGYTF
>TRBJ2-2|TRBV9|TRBD2|once
TGTGCCAGCAGCGTAGTCGCTAGCGGGGGGACCGGGGAGCTGTTTTTT
CASSVVASGGTGELFF
>TRBJ2-1|TRBV11-2|TRBD1|-
TGTGCCAGCAGCCTGAGTTGGACAGGGGTGAGCAATGAGCAGTTCTTC
CASSLSWTGVSNEQFF
>TRBJ2-3|TRBV29-1|TRBD2|-
TGCAGCGTTGAATCCCCTAGCGGGGGGCCCACAGATACGCAGTATTTT
CSVESPSGGPTDTQYF
>TRBJ1-1|TRBV11-3|-|-
TGTGCCAGCAGCATCCTCGGACAGAAGGACACTGAAGCTTTCTTT
CASSILGQKDTEAFF
>TRBJ1-5|TRBV6-5|-|-
TGTGCCAGCAGTTACAGTTGGGACACCAATCAGCCCCAGCATTTT
CASSYSWDTNQPQHF
>TRBJ2-2|TRBV29-1|TRBD2|-
TGCAGCGTTGGACTAGCGGGGGACCTGAACACCGGGGAGCTGTTTTTT
CSVGLAGDLNTGELFF
>TRBJ1-2|TRBV7-8|TRBD1|-
TGTGCCAGCAGTCAGGGGGGTGGCTACACCTTC
CASSQGGGYTF
>TRBJ1-3|TRBV5-1|-|-
TGCGCCAGCAGCTTGGTCCTTGGAAACACCATATATTTT
CASSLVLGNTIYF